This passage covers 5 T cell receptor beta chains from one sample sequenced in a study of OX40 agonist ivuxolimab in advanced cancers. The method was immunoSEQ multiplex PCR; TCRdb's version includes in-frame clones alone and lacks a portion of them. The table has fewer than 35,000 clones, more than 80% seen once. The input for sequencing was CD4+ or CD8+ T cells sorted from blood, taken in a trial of the OX40 agonist ivuxolimab. The receptors were gathered from an adult with an advanced solid tumor such as melanoma, head and neck, liver or kidney cancer.

This chain joins TRBV28 and TRBJ1-3; D remains unclear. The CDR3 spans 15 residues. Between the trimmed V and J ends, which lost 5 bases and 2 bases, there was a span of 13 bases. Germline V lookup: CDR1 MDHEN, CDR2 SYDVKM. This CDR3 reads CASSPRPGAGNTIYF. The CDR3 DNA follows: TGTGCCAGCAGTCCCCGCCCGGGAGCTGGAAACACCATATATTTT.

The chain employs TRBV11-2 and TRBJ1-2; D may be TRBD1 (5 bases). Deletions cut 5 bases from V and 2 bases from J, with 9 bases between. The germline gives CDR1 SGHAT, CDR2 FQNNGV. This CDR3 is 13 amino acids long. The CDR3 reads CASSLGLNYGYTF. The DNA of the CDR3 is TGTGCCAGCAGCCTGGGACTGAACTATGGCTACACCTTC. The variable domain in full, completed from reference TRBV11-2 and TRBJ1-2, reads EAGVAQSPRYKIIEKRQSVAFWCNPISGHATLYWYQQILGQGPKLLIQFQNNGVVDDSQLPKDRFSAERLKGVDSTLKIQPAKLEDSAVYLCASSLGLNYGYTFGSGTRLTVV.

The gene calls are TRBV6-5 and TRBJ2-7; TRBD2 matches 12 bases. V was clipped by 6 bases and J by 2 bases; unmatched bases: 5. Per the germline V gene, CDR1 is MNHEY and CDR2 is SVGAGI. There are 15 residues in the CDR3. CDR3 coding DNA: TGTGCCAGCAGCCACGGACTAGCGGGGACCTACGAGCAGTACTTC. Protein sequence: CASSHGLAGTYEQYF.

This clone showed up just once. The rearrangement uses TRBV6-4 and TRBJ1-5; no clear D gene. CDR3 length: 14 amino acids. Trimming shortened V by 7 bases and J by 0 bases, and 10 bases separated the two germline ends. CDR1 is MRHNA, CDR2 SNTAGT, per germline. In DNA, the CDR3 is TGTGCCAGCACGGCGCTGTATAGCAATCAGCCCCAGCATTTT. Protein: CASTALYSNQPQHF.

This sequence joins TRBV9 and TRBJ1-2, with D possibly matching TRBD1 (5 bases). There are 14 residues in the CDR3. The ends were cut back, 0 bases at V and 10 bases at J, with 16 bases in the middle. CDR1 and CDR2 (germline): SGDLS, YYNGEE. Here the CDR3 DNA reads TGTGCCAGCAGCGTAGATCTTTCAGGGACTCACTACACCTTC. Translation: CASSVDLSGTHYTF.